Here is one TCR beta chain with its context. The data are from a study of blood T cell repertoires in COVID-19. Some clones are missing from TCRdb's copy, which holds only in-frame ones; the method was immunoSEQ multiplex PCR. The table includes about 100,000 clones, 80% to 95% detected once. Germline V gene data show CDR1 as MNHNY and CDR2 as SVGAGI (reference sequence). The junction had 10 bases not matched to a gene; V was cut back by 6 bases and J by 5 bases. The CDR3 covers 15 residues. The receptor's source is a man aged 45-65 years with active COVID-19. The sequenced material came from peripheral blood. This sequence joins TRBV6-6 and TRBJ2-1; TRBD1 matches at 7 bases. The CDR3 DNA reads TGTGCCAGCAGGCTAAGACGACAGGGCCACAATGAGCAGTTCTTC. It is translated as CASRLRRQGHNEQFF.